This is a list of T cell receptor beta chains from one sample in a study of long-term antiretroviral therapy in people with HIV. The repertoire was sequenced with immunoSEQ multiplex PCR; TCRdb's copy has only in-frame clones and lacks some. Of 32,000 or so clones listed, about three quarters are singletons. The sequencing used unsorted PBMCs, collected 2 years after starting antiretroviral therapy. The receptors were gathered from a woman aged 45-59 years with HIV. The CDR3 runs from the conserved cysteine through the conserved F or W. The D gene is left open where the match is weak. Only some rows state a clone size, as once, few, many or a class for expanded clones.

d_call: -; v_call: TRBV14; j_call: TRBJ2-5; clone_size: -; cdr3_nt: TGTGCCAGCAGCGCCCGACAAGGTCGCGAGACCCAGTACTTC; cdr3_aa: CASSARQGRETQYF
d_call: TRBD1; v_call: TRBV5-1; j_call: TRBJ2-1; clone_size: -; cdr3_nt: TGCGCCAGCAGCTTGGCCCTGGGACAGGGGCCATACAATGAGCAGTTCTTC; cdr3_aa: CASSLALGQGPYNEQFF
d_call: TRBD1; v_call: TRBV27; j_call: TRBJ1-4; clone_size: -; cdr3_nt: TGTGCCAGCAGTTTCCTCCCCGTGAGACAGGGGGGGGAAAAACTGTTTTTT; cdr3_aa: CASSFLPVRQGGEKLFF
d_call: TRBD1; v_call: TRBV6-1; j_call: TRBJ2-7; clone_size: -; cdr3_nt: TGTGCCAGTACACAGGGGGTCCTCGAGTTTTACGAGCAGTACTTC; cdr3_aa: CASTQGVLEFYEQYF
d_call: TRBD1; v_call: TRBV14; j_call: TRBJ2-5; clone_size: -; cdr3_nt: TGTGCCAGCAGCACCCGACAGGGATCGGAGACCCAGTACTTC; cdr3_aa: CASSTRQGSETQYF
d_call: TRBD2; v_call: TRBV13; j_call: TRBJ2-5; clone_size: -; cdr3_nt: TGTGCCAGCAGCTTTAGAGGACTAGCGGGGCAAGAGACCCAGTACTTC; cdr3_aa: CASSFRGLAGQETQYF
d_call: -; v_call: TRBV5-6; j_call: TRBJ1-4; clone_size: once; cdr3_nt: TGTGCCAGCAGCATACAGGGTATCCGTGAAAAACTGTTTTTT; cdr3_aa: CASSIQGIREKLFF
d_call: TRBD2; v_call: TRBV18; j_call: TRBJ2-3; clone_size: -; cdr3_nt: TGTGCCAGCTCACCGGACGGACTAGCGGGACCCAGGGGAAAAGCGCAGTATTTT; cdr3_aa: CASSPDGLAGPRGKAQYF
d_call: TRBD1; v_call: TRBV19; j_call: TRBJ2-2; clone_size: once; cdr3_nt: TGTGCCAGTAGTATAGGGACAGGGGGCAACGGGGAGCTGTTTTTT; cdr3_aa: CASSIGTGGNGELFF
d_call: -; v_call: TRBV4-1; j_call: TRBJ1-2; clone_size: -; cdr3_nt: TGCGCCAGCAGCCAAGATCAAGGAGTGAACTATGGCTACACCTTC; cdr3_aa: CASSQDQGVNYGYTF
d_call: TRBD1; v_call: TRBV2; j_call: TRBJ2-5; clone_size: -; cdr3_nt: TGTGCCAGCAAGGACAGGGACGAGACCCAGTACTTC; cdr3_aa: CASKDRDETQYF
d_call: -; v_call: TRBV7-2; j_call: TRBJ2-3; clone_size: once; cdr3_nt: TGTGCCAGCAGCTTTTCTGGGGAAGATACGCAGTATTTT; cdr3_aa: CASSFSGEDTQYF
d_call: -; v_call: TRBV27; j_call: TRBJ1-2; clone_size: -; cdr3_nt: TGTGCCAGCGGGGACCGGGAGAGTCGCTACACCTTC; cdr3_aa: CASGDRESRYTF
d_call: -; v_call: TRBV7-3; j_call: TRBJ2-2; clone_size: -; cdr3_nt: TGTGCCAGCACCTCAGGGACCGGGGAGCTGTTTTTT; cdr3_aa: CASTSGTGELFF
d_call: -; v_call: TRBV13; j_call: TRBJ1-5; clone_size: -; cdr3_nt: TGTGCCAGCAGCCGAGGGGACAATCAGCCCCAGCATTTT; cdr3_aa: CASSRGDNQPQHF
d_call: -; v_call: TRBV6-1; j_call: TRBJ2-2; clone_size: -; cdr3_nt: TGTGCCAGCAGTGGGTATGAGGCATCCGCGAACACCGGGGAGCTGTTTTTT; cdr3_aa: CASSGYEASANTGELFF
d_call: -; v_call: TRBV7-9; j_call: TRBJ1-2; clone_size: -; cdr3_nt: TGTGCCAGCAGCTTAGGCTCTCGGATCGATGGCTACACCTTC; cdr3_aa: CASSLGSRIDGYTF
d_call: TRBD1; v_call: TRBV14; j_call: TRBJ1-2; clone_size: -; cdr3_nt: TGTGCCAGCAGCCTTCAGGGGGGCTCCTATGGCTACACCTTC; cdr3_aa: CASSLQGGSYGYTF
d_call: -; v_call: TRBV29-1; j_call: TRBJ1-2; clone_size: -; cdr3_nt: TGCAGCGTTGAAGGCGGGGAGAGATATGGCTACACCTTC; cdr3_aa: CSVEGGERYGYTF
d_call: TRBD1; v_call: TRBV5-1; j_call: TRBJ1-2; clone_size: -; cdr3_nt: TGCGCCAGCAGCTTGGTAGAAGGGGGCTACGGTGGCTACACCTTC; cdr3_aa: CASSLVEGGYGGYTF
d_call: TRBD1; v_call: TRBV19; j_call: TRBJ2-7; clone_size: -; cdr3_nt: TGTGCCAGTAGTATTGGAGGGACAGGGTTTTTTGAGCAGTACTTC; cdr3_aa: CASSIGGTGFFEQYF
d_call: TRBD1; v_call: TRBV5-1; j_call: TRBJ1-1; clone_size: -; cdr3_nt: TGCGCCAGCAGCGATGGACAGGGTCGATGGACTGAAGCTTTCTTT; cdr3_aa: CASSDGQGRWTEAFF
d_call: TRBD2; v_call: TRBV5-1; j_call: TRBJ2-3; clone_size: -; cdr3_nt: TGCGCCAGCAGCTTGGTAAGCGGGGGTACGCAGTATTTT; cdr3_aa: CASSLVSGGTQYF
d_call: -; v_call: TRBV7-8; j_call: TRBJ2-1; clone_size: -; cdr3_nt: TGTGCCAGCAGCTTAGGTGGCACTGGGCAGTTCTTC; cdr3_aa: CASSLGGTGQFF
d_call: -; v_call: TRBV18; j_call: TRBJ1-1; clone_size: -; cdr3_nt: TGTGCCAGCTCACCATTTAGGATGCAGGGAGAGAACACTGAAGCTTTCTTT; cdr3_aa: CASSPFRMQGENTEAFF
d_call: -; v_call: TRBV10-3; j_call: TRBJ1-1; clone_size: -; cdr3_nt: TGTGCCTCTGGACAGTTGAACACTGAAGCTTTCTTT; cdr3_aa: CASGQLNTEAFF
d_call: -; v_call: TRBV5-4; j_call: TRBJ1-1; clone_size: -; cdr3_nt: TGTGCCAGCAGCTTGGTTCAGGGGGAAGCTTTCTTT; cdr3_aa: CASSLVQGEAFF
d_call: TRBD1; v_call: TRBV4-1; j_call: TRBJ1-4; clone_size: once; cdr3_nt: TGCGCCAGCAGCTACACGACAGGGGGGGATGAAAAACTGTTTTTT; cdr3_aa: CASSYTTGGDEKLFF
d_call: -; v_call: TRBV14; j_call: TRBJ1-4; clone_size: -; cdr3_nt: TGTGCCAGCAGCCAAGCCCTAGGGAACCTTGGAGTTAGACTGTTTTTT; cdr3_aa: CASSQALGNLGVRLFF
d_call: -; v_call: TRBV10-2; j_call: TRBJ2-1; clone_size: -; cdr3_nt: TGCGCCAGCGGTCAAGGCTCCTACAATGAGCAGTTCTTC; cdr3_aa: CASGQGSYNEQFF
d_call: -; v_call: TRBV30; j_call: TRBJ1-1; clone_size: few; cdr3_nt: TGTGCCTGGAGTGTAGAGAGGATGAACACTGAAGCTTTCTTT; cdr3_aa: CAWSVERMNTEAFF
d_call: -; v_call: TRBV14; j_call: TRBJ1-5; clone_size: -; cdr3_nt: TGTGCCAGCAGCCGGGGGGGCAATCAGCCCCAGCATTTT; cdr3_aa: CASSRGGNQPQHF
d_call: -; v_call: TRBV12-5; j_call: TRBJ1-5; clone_size: once; cdr3_nt: TGTGCTAGTGGTTTGGTACGGGCTAGCAATCAGCCCCAGCATTTT; cdr3_aa: CASGLVRASNQPQHF
d_call: -; v_call: TRBV10-1; j_call: TRBJ2-3; clone_size: -; cdr3_nt: TGCGCCAGCAGTGAATTTGATAAATCTAGCACAGATACGCAGTATTTT; cdr3_aa: CASSEFDKSSTDTQYF
d_call: -; v_call: TRBV27; j_call: TRBJ1-5; clone_size: few; cdr3_nt: TGTGCCAGCAGTTTGAGGGGTTCACAGCCCCAGCATTTT; cdr3_aa: CASSLRGSQPQHF
d_call: -; v_call: TRBV5-4; j_call: TRBJ2-3; clone_size: -; cdr3_nt: TGTGCCAGCAGCTTGGCGGGTTCAGATACGCAGTATTTT; cdr3_aa: CASSLAGSDTQYF
d_call: -; v_call: TRBV27; j_call: TRBJ2-1; clone_size: -; cdr3_nt: TGTGCCAGCAGTTTATCGAGTACAGGCCTAGGGGATGAACAGTTCTTC; cdr3_aa: CASSLSSTGLGDEQFF
d_call: -; v_call: TRBV27; j_call: TRBJ2-2; clone_size: -; cdr3_nt: TGTGCCAGCGGACTTCGGGTAGGGGGTAGGACCGGGGAGCTGTTTTTT; cdr3_aa: CASGLRVGGRTGELFF
d_call: -; v_call: TRBV7-3; j_call: TRBJ1-5; clone_size: few; cdr3_nt: TGTGCCAGCAGCCCTGATAGCAATCAGCCCCAGCATTTT; cdr3_aa: CASSPDSNQPQHF
d_call: TRBD1; v_call: TRBV2; j_call: TRBJ1-2; clone_size: -; cdr3_nt: TGTGCCAGCAGTTTGTCCGGGACAGGGGGGTATGGCTACACCTTC; cdr3_aa: CASSLSGTGGYGYTF
d_call: -; v_call: TRBV23-1; j_call: TRBJ2-2; clone_size: -; cdr3_nt: TGCGCCAGCAGTCAATTCGAGACTCTGAACACCGGGGAGCTGTTTTTT; cdr3_aa: CASSQFETLNTGELFF
d_call: -; v_call: TRBV6-1; j_call: TRBJ2-5; clone_size: -; cdr3_nt: TGTGCCAGCAATGTCGGTTATCAGGAGACCCAGTACTTC; cdr3_aa: CASNVGYQETQYF
d_call: -; v_call: TRBV14; j_call: TRBJ1-1; clone_size: -; cdr3_nt: TGTGCCAGCAGCCACCCCGCTATGAACACTGAAGCTTTCTTT; cdr3_aa: CASSHPAMNTEAFF
d_call: -; v_call: TRBV7-9; j_call: TRBJ2-1; clone_size: once; cdr3_nt: TGTGCCAGCAGCATGACGCCCTACAATGAGCAGTTCTTC; cdr3_aa: CASSMTPYNEQFF
d_call: -; v_call: TRBV10-3; j_call: TRBJ1-5; clone_size: once; cdr3_nt: TGTGCCATCAGTGAGGAGGGGAATCAGCCCCAGCATTTT; cdr3_aa: CAISEEGNQPQHF